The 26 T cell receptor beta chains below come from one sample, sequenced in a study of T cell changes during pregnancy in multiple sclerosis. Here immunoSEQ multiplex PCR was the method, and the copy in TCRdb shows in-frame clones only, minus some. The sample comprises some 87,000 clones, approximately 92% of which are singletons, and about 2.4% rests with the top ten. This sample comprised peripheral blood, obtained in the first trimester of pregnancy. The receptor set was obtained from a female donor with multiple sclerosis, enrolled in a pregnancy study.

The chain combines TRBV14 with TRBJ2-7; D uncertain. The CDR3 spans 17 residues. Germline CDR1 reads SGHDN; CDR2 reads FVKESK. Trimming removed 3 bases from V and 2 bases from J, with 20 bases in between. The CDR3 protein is CASSHPPDGQVAYEQYF. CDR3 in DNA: TGTGCCAGCAGCCACCCCCCTGATGGCCAGGTAGCCTACGAGCAGTACTTC.

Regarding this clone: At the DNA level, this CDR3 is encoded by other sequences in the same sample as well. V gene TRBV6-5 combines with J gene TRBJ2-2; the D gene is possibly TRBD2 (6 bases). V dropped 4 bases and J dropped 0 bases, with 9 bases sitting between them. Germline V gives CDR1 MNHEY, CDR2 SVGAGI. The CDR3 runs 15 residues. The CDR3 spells CASSLLAPNTGELFF. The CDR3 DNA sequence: TGTGCCAGCAGTTTACTAGCTCCGAACACCGGGGAGCTGTTTTTT.

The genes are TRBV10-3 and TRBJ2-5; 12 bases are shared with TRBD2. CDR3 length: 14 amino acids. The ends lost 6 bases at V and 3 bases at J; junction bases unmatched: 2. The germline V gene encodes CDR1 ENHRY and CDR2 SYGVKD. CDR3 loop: CAISGLAGKETQYF. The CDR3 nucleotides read TGTGCCATCAGCGGACTAGCGGGAAAAGAGACCCAGTACTTC.

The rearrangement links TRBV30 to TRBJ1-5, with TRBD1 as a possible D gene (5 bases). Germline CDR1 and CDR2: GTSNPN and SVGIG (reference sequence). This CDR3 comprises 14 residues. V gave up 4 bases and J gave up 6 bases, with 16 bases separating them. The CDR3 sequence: CAWTEGALSQPQHF. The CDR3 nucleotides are TGTGCCTGGACTGAAGGGGCGCTTAGTCAGCCCCAGCATTTT.

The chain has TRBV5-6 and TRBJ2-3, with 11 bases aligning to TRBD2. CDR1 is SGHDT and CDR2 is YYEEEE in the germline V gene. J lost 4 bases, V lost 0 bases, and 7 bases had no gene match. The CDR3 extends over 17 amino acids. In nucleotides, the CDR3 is TGTGCCAGCAGCTTGGCTAGCGGGAGGCCGAGGCCAGATACGCAGTATTTT. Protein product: CASSLASGRPRPDTQYF. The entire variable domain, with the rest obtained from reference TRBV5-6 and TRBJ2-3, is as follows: DAGVTQSPTHLIKTRGQQVTLRCSPKSGHDTVSWYQQALGQGPQFIFQYYEEEERQRGNFPDRFSGHQFPNYSSELNVNALLLGDSALYLCASSLASGRPRPDTQYFGPGTRLTVL.

The CDR3 sequence is CASSQDRVGSNQPQHF. CDR3 DNA: TGTGCCAGCAGCCAGGACAGGGTCGGTAGCAATCAGCCCCAGCATTTT. J is TRBJ1-5 and V is TRBV4-2, with 8 bases that match TRBD1. In germline, CDR1 is LGHNA, CDR2 YNFKEQ. The CDR3 is 16 amino acids. V lost 3 bases to trimming and J lost 0 bases; unmatched junction nucleotides: 4.

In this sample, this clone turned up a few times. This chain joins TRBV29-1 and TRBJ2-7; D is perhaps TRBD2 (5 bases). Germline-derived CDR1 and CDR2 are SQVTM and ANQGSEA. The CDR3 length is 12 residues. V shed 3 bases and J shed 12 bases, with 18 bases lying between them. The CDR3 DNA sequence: TGCAGCGTTGAGCGGGCCGGGTCGCCGCCGTACTTC. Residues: CSVERAGSPPYF.

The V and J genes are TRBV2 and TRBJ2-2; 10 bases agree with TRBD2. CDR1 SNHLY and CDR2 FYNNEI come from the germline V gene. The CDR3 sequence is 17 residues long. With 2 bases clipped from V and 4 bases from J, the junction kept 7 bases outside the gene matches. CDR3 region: CASSEIRAGGGTGELFF. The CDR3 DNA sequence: TGTGCCAGCAGTGAAATAAGAGCGGGAGGGGGCACCGGGGAGCTGTTTTTT.

The CDR3 DNA sequence: TGTGCCAGCTCCCCGGGACAGGGGTCCGGGGCCAACGTCCTGACTTTC. Protein: CASSPGQGSGANVLTF. The genes are TRBV18 and TRBJ2-6; TRBD1 matches 10 bases. V lost 6 bases to trimming and J lost 4 bases; unmatched junction nucleotides: 6. Germline-derived CDR1 and CDR2 are KGHSH and LQKENI. This CDR3 contains 16 residues.

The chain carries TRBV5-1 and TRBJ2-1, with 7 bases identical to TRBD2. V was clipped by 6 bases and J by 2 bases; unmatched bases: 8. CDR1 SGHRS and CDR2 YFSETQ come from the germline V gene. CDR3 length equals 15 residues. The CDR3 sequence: CASTLAGLPYNEQFF. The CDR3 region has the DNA TGCGCCAGCACTCTCGCGGGACTACCCTACAATGAGCAGTTCTTC.

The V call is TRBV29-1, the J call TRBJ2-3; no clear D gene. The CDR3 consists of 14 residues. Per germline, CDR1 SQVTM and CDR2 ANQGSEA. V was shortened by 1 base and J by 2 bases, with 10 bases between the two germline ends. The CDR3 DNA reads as TGCAGCGTTGAAGTACATTTGTACACAGATACGCAGTATTTT. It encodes CSVEVHLYTDTQYF.

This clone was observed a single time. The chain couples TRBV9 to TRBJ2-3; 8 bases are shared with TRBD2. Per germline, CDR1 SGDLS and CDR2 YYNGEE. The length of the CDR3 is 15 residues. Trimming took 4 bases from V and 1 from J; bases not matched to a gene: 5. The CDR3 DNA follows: TGTGCCAGCAGCTCCAGCGGGGGACGCACAGATACGCAGTATTTT. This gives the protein CASSSSGGRTDTQYF.

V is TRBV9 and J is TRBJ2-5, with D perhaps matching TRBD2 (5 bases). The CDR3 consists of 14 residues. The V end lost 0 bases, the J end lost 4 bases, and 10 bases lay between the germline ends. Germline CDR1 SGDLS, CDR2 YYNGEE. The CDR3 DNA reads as TGTGCCAGCAGCGTAGGGTCTGCGGGAGAGACCCAGTACTTC. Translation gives CASSVGSAGETQYF.

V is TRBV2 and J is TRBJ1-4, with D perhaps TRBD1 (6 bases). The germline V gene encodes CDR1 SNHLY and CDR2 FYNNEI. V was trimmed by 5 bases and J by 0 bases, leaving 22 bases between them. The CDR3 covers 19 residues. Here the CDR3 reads CASSRRGPLGGTTNEKLFF. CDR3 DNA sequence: TGTGCCAGCAGTCGCAGGGGACCCTTAGGGGGAACAACTAATGAAAAACTGTTTTTT.

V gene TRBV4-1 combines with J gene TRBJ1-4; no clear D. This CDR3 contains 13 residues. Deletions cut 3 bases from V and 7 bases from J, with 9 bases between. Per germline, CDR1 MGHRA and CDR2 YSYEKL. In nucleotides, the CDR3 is TGCGCCAGCAGCCACACCTTAGTTGAAAAACTGTTTTTT. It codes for CASSHTLVEKLFF.

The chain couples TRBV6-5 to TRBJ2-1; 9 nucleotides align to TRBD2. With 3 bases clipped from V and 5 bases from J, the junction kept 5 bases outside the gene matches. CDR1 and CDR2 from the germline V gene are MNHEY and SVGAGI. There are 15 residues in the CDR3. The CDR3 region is CASSYGGLADNEQFF. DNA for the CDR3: TGTGCCAGCAGTTATGGGGGACTAGCTGACAATGAGCAGTTCTTC.

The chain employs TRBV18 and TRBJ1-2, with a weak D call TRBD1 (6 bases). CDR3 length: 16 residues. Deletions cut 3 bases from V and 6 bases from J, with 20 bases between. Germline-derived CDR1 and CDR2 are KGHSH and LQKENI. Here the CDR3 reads CASSPAFRGGANGYTF. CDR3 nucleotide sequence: TGTGCCAGCTCACCCGCCTTTAGAGGGGGGGCCAATGGCTACACCTTC.

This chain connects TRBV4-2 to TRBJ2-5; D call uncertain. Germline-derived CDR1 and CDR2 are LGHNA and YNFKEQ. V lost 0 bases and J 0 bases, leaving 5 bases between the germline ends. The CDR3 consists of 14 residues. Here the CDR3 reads CASSQERYQETQYF. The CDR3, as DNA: TGTGCCAGCAGCCAAGAGCGGTACCAAGAGACCCAGTACTTC.

CDR3 in amino acids: CASSLYEGLKETQYF. Written as DNA, the CDR3 is TGTGCCAGCAGTTTATATGAGGGATTGAAAGAGACCCAGTACTTC. The genes are TRBV28 and TRBJ2-5; D perhaps matches TRBD2 (5 bases). CDR1 is MDHEN and CDR2 is SYDVKM in the germline V gene. Trimming left V 1 base short and J 3 bases short, with 12 bases between. CDR3 length: 15 amino acids.

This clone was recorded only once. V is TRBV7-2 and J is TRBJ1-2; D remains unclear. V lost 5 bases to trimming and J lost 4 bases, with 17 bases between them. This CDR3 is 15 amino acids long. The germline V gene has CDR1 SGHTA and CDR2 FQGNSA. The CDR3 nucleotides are TGTGCCAGCAGCCCCGAGGGTGCACCTGGCTATGGCTACACCTTC. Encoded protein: CASSPEGAPGYGYTF. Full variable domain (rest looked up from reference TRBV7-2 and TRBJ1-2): GAGVSQSPSNKVTEKGKDVELRCDPISGHTALYWYRQSLGQGLEFLIYFQGNSAPDKSGLPSDRFSAERTGGSVSTLTIQRTQQEDSAVYLCASSPEGAPGYGYTFGSGTRLTVV.

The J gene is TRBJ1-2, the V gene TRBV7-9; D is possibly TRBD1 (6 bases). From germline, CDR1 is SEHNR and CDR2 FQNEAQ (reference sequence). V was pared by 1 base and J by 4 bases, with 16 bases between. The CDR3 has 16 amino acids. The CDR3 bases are TGTGCCAGCAGCTTAGGGGGGCAGGGCCTGGGCTATGGCTACACCTTC. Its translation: CASSLGGQGLGYGYTF.

CDR3 nucleotides: TGCAGCGTTCGGGGGACAGGGTGGAATGAGCAGTTCTTC. Amino acid sequence: CSVRGTGWNEQFF. The genes are TRBV29-1 and TRBJ2-1; 9 nucleotides match TRBD1. Germline V gives CDR1 SQVTM, CDR2 ANQGSEA. The CDR3 runs 13 residues. Germline trimming cut 5 bases from V and 7 bases from J; bases unmatched to any gene: 6.

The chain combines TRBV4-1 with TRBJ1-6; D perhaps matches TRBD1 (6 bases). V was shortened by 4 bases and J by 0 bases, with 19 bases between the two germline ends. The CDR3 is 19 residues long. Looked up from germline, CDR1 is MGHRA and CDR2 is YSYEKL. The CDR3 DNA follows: TGCGCCAGCAGCCTGTCGACAGGCCATATTAGCTCCTATAATTCACCCCTCCACTTT. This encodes CASSLSTGHISSYNSPLHF.

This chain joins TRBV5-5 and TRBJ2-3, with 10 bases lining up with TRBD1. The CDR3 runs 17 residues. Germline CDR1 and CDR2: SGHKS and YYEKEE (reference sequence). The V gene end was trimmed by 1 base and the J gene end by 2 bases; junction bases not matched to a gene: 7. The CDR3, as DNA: TGTGCCAGCAGCTTGCTATTAGGACAGGGGGTCACAGATACGCAGTATTTT. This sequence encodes CASSLLLGQGVTDTQYF.

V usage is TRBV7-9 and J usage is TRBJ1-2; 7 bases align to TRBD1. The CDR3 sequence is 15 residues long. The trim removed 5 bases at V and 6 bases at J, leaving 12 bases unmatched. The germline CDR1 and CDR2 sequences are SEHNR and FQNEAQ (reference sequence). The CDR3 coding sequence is TGTGCCAGCAGCACGCCGGGACAGCGTCCCGATGGCTACACCTTC. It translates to CASSTPGQRPDGYTF.

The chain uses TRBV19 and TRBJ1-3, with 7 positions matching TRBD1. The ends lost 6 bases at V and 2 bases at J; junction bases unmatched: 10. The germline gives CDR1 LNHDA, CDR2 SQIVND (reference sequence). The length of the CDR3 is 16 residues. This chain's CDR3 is CASRSHEGATGNTIYF. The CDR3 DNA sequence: TGTGCCAGTAGATCCCACGAGGGGGCAACTGGAAACACCATATATTTT. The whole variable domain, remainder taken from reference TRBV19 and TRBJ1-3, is DGGITQSPKYLFRKEGQNVTLSCEQNLNHDAMYWYRQDPGQGLRLIYYSQIVNDFQKGDIAEGYSVSREKKESFPLTVTSAQKNPTAFYLCASRSHEGATGNTIYFGEGSWLTVV.